The rows below give T cell receptor beta chains drawn from one sample of a study of blood T cell repertoires in COVID-19. Sequencing was performed with immunoSEQ multiplex PCR; in TCRdb, only in-frame clones are kept and a portion is missing. The sample includes roughly 150,000 clones, 85% to 95% of them seen just once. The sequencing sample was made of peripheral blood. The receptor source for this set is a woman in her fifties or sixties with COVID-19, enrolled during active disease. CDR3s include the opening cysteine and the closing phenylalanine or tryptophan. A D gene is named only where the DNA matches it firmly. Clone size is shown for a subset of rows, as once, few, many or a class of expanded clone.

abundance	v_gene	d_gene	j_gene	CDR3nt	CDR3aa
few	TRBV19	.	TRBJ1-2	TGTGCCAGTGAGGGGGTATATGGCTACACCTTC	CASEGVYGYTF
.	TRBV9	TRBD1	TRBJ1-1	TGTGCCAGCAGCGAGGGGACAGCGAACACTGAAGCTTTCTTT	CASSEGTANTEAFF
.	TRBV18	TRBD1	TRBJ2-4	TGTGCCAGCTCACCCTGGGACAGGGATGGCAAAAACATTCAGTACTTC	CASSPWDRDGKNIQYF
.	TRBV6-5	.	TRBJ2-7	TGTGCCAGCAGACCGGGACACTGGGATTACGAGCAGTACTTC	CASRPGHWDYEQYF
.	TRBV30	.	TRBJ1-6	TGTGCCTGGAGTGTAATCAGGGGTGGTTCACCCCTCCACTTT	CAWSVIRGGSPLHF
.	TRBV18	.	TRBJ2-2	TGTGCCAGCTCACCACCTGGCGGGGCCCGAACCGGGGAGCTGTTTTTT	CASSPPGGARTGELFF
once	TRBV4-1	.	TRBJ1-2	TGCGCCAGCAGCCAAGGAGAAGAATATCACTATGGCTACACCTTC	CASSQGEEYHYGYTF
.	TRBV5-1	.	TRBJ1-1	TGCGCCAGCAGCTTGGTAGTTGGTCCTGCCACTGAAGCTTTCTTT	CASSLVVGPATEAFF
.	TRBV5-1	.	TRBJ1-1	TGCGCCAGCAGTCCATCCATGGGGGGGAACACTGAAGCTTTCTTT	CASSPSMGGNTEAFF
.	TRBV27	.	TRBJ1-1	TGTGCCAGCAGTACCTATGGACAGAACATGAACACTGAAGCTTTCTTT	CASSTYGQNMNTEAFF
.	TRBV2	.	TRBJ1-3	TGTGCCAGCAGTGGGGTGGAGGGAAACACCATATATTTT	CASSGVEGNTIYF
few	TRBV25-1	.	TRBJ2-2	TGTGCCAGCAGTGTAACCGGGGAGCTGTTTTTT	CASSVTGELFF
.	TRBV19	.	TRBJ1-1	TGTGCCAGTAGTATGGGGCAATGGGGCGCTGAAGCTTTCTTT	CASSMGQWGAEAFF
.	TRBV10-3	TRBD1	TRBJ1-2	TGTGCCATCAGTGAGGGAGGGACAGTTTATGGCTACACCTTC	CAISEGGTVYGYTF
.	TRBV11-2	.	TRBJ2-3	TGTGCCAGCAGCTCCAATGTTGGAGCTAGCACAGATACGCAGTATTTT	CASSSNVGASTDTQYF
.	TRBV7-9	.	TRBJ1-1	TGTGCCAGCAGCTCAAACCGGGACAAGAACACTGAAGCTTTCTTT	CASSSNRDKNTEAFF
.	TRBV27	.	TRBJ1-2	TGTGCCAGCAGTTTAGTGGGCGCTGATAACTATGGCTACACCTTC	CASSLVGADNYGYTF
.	TRBV5-1	.	TRBJ1-6	TGCGCCAGCAGCTTGTCGGCAGGCGAATATAATTCACCCCTCCACTTT	CASSLSAGEYNSPLHF
.	TRBV4-3	TRBD2	TRBJ2-7	TGCGCCAGCAGCCAAGAAACCATCCGACTAGCGGGGGATTTCACTTACGAGCAGTACTTC	CASSQETIRLAGDFTYEQYF
once	TRBV18	TRBD1	TRBJ1-2	TGTGCCAGCTCACAAACAGGGGGCTCCGATGGCTACACCTTC	CASSQTGGSDGYTF
once	TRBV19	.	TRBJ1-4	TGTGCCAGTAGTATATCGGGAGAGACTAATGAAAAACTGTTTTTT	CASSISGETNEKLFF
.	TRBV25-1	TRBD2	TRBJ2-5	TGTGCCAGCAGTGCTGGGACTAGTTTGGAGACCCAGTACTTC	CASSAGTSLETQYF
.	TRBV9	.	TRBJ2-6	TGTGCCAGCAGCATCACAGGGTCAGGGGCCAACGTCCTGACTTTC	CASSITGSGANVLTF
.	TRBV10-3	TRBD1	TRBJ1-5	TGTGCCATCAGTGGCAGGGGGCTGGAGCCCCAGCATTTT	CAISGRGLEPQHF
.	TRBV6-5	TRBD1	TRBJ2-1	TGTGCCACCGCCGGGACAGGGGGCTTCAATGAGCAGTTCTTC	CATAGTGGFNEQFF
once	TRBV4-3	TRBD1	TRBJ1-1	TGCGCCAGCAGCCAAGATCGGACAGGGGGGAACACTGAAGCTTTCTTT	CASSQDRTGGNTEAFF
.	TRBV6-2/TRBV6-3	TRBD1	TRBJ2-4	TGTGCCAGCAGTTACACCCTACAGGGGGCACCAAACATTCAGTACTTC	CASSYTLQGAPNIQYF
few	TRBV9	.	TRBJ1-1	TGTGCCAGCGGTCGGCAGGGGTTGAACACTGAAGCTTTCTTT	CASGRQGLNTEAFF
few	TRBV5-1	.	TRBJ1-1	TGCGCCAGCAGCTTGGCAGGGGTGGGGGCTTTCTTT	CASSLAGVGAFF
.	TRBV5-1	TRBD1	TRBJ2-7	TGCGCCAGCAGCTGGGTGACAGGGCCCTCCGCCTACGAGCAGTACTTC	CASSWVTGPSAYEQYF
few	TRBV14	TRBD1	TRBJ1-2	TGTGCCAGCAGTGGGACAGGGGTCCATGGCTACACCTTC	CASSGTGVHGYTF
once	TRBV18	TRBD2	TRBJ2-7	TGTGCCAGCTCGCCGACTAGCGGGGGCATCTCCTACGAGCAGTACTTC	CASSPTSGGISYEQYF
.	TRBV19	.	TRBJ1-2	TGTGCCAGTACCAACACCTTTAACTACACCTTC	CASTNTFNYTF
.	TRBV11-2	.	TRBJ1-2	TGTGCCAGCAGCCTAAACCCCACCGTAGATGGCTACACCTTC	CASSLNPTVDGYTF
once	TRBV5-1	TRBD2	TRBJ2-1	TGCGCCAGCAGCCTAATGGGGACTAGCGGGGGTAATGAGCAGTTCTTC	CASSLMGTSGGNEQFF
.	TRBV29-1	TRBD1	TRBJ1-2	TGCAGCGTACTGGGACAGGGGTCCTATGGCTACACCTTC	CSVLGQGSYGYTF
.	TRBV7-2	TRBD1	TRBJ2-1	TGTGCCAGCAGCTTATCACAGGGGCAGTATGAGCAGTTCTTC	CASSLSQGQYEQFF
.	TRBV9	TRBD2	TRBJ2-5	TGTGCCAGCAGCCCCAGACTAGCGGGGGCGGGGGAGACCCAGTACTTC	CASSPRLAGAGETQYF
.	TRBV19	.	TRBJ1-2	TGTGCCAGTAGTACCTACGTACAGGAGAACTATGGCTACACCTTC	CASSTYVQENYGYTF
.	TRBV7-2	.	TRBJ1-1	TGTGCCAGCAGCCGGCAGGTGGCTGGTGAAGCTTTCTTT	CASSRQVAGEAFF
.	TRBV6-5	TRBD1	TRBJ1-1	TGTGCCAGCAGTTACGGGGACAGGGTCGTCGCTTTCTTT	CASSYGDRVVAFF
.	TRBV7-9	.	TRBJ2-1	TGTGCCAGCAGCTTAGCGCTGGTTGGTAGTGAGCAGTTCTTC	CASSLALVGSEQFF
.	TRBV18	.	TRBJ1-1	TGTGCCAGCTCTACAGAGCAGGGGAGGAACACTGAAGCTTTCTTT	CASSTEQGRNTEAFF
.	TRBV7-3	.	TRBJ2-1	TGTGCCAGCAGATTAGACAGGAACGATGAGCAGTTCTTC	CASRLDRNDEQFF
.	TRBV6-5	.	TRBJ2-7	TGTGCCAGCAGTCCCCAGACAGGTTCTGGCGAGCAGTACTTC	CASSPQTGSGEQYF
.	TRBV6-1	TRBD1	TRBJ1-6	TGTGCCAGCAGTGGTACGAGGGACAGGGGAGTAGAGCCCCTCCACTTT	CASSGTRDRGVEPLHF
.	TRBV6-5	TRBD1	TRBJ2-4	TGTGCCAGTACTGCGGACAGGGCCGGGAACATTCAGTACTTC	CASTADRAGNIQYF
.	TRBV10-1	TRBD1	TRBJ2-2	TGCGCCAGCAGTGAGACGGACAGGTTGGGCACCGGGGAGCTGTTTTTT	CASSETDRLGTGELFF
.	TRBV12-5	.	TRBJ2-3	TGTGCTAGCGGAGGATTGGAGTTCACAGATACGCAGTATTTT	CASGGLEFTDTQYF
.	TRBV4-3	.	TRBJ1-2	TGCGCCAGCAGCCAAAACCGGGGTAGAAACTATGGCTACACCTTC	CASSQNRGRNYGYTF
.	TRBV18	.	TRBJ1-5	TGTGCCAGCTCACCAGCAGGGGCCAGCAATCAGCCCCAGCATTTT	CASSPAGASNQPQHF
.	TRBV19	TRBD1	TRBJ2-3	TGTGCCAGCACCGGGTGGACAGGGAGCACAGATACGCAGTATTTT	CASTGWTGSTDTQYF
.	TRBV3-1/TRBV3-2	.	TRBJ2-1	TGTGCCAGCAGCCCCTCCGGTGAGGGTAAAAATGAGCAGTTCTTC	CASSPSGEGKNEQFF